This T cell receptor beta chain was sequenced for a study of blood T cell repertoires in COVID-19. Study as a whole: COVID-19 samples, acute and convalescent, were from the United States, Italy and Spain. Sources were T cells, B-cell-depleted T cells, or PBMCs; the material itself was cDNA or gDNA.

CDR3 length equals 13 residues. The ends lost 8 bases at V and 1 base at J; junction bases unmatched: 4. CDR1 WNHNN and CDR2 SYGVQD come from the germline V gene (reference sequence). Per the study methods: By means of reference gene primer amplification, nucleated cell counts were estimated. Some clones are missing from TCRdb's copy, which holds only in-frame ones; the method was immunoSEQ multiplex PCR. D and trimming were read from the DNA, whereas the V and J calls and clone size are those reported in that table. This table has approximately 65,000 clones, 70% to 85% appearing once. The TCR was taken from a man aged 55 to 70 with acute or convalescent COVID-19. This chain connects TRBV10-1 to TRBJ2-5; 7 bases agree with TRBD1. The sample comprised peripheral blood. The CDR3 spells CASSTGVQETQYF. The CDR3 DNA follows: TGCGCCAGCTCCACAGGGGTCCAAGAGACCCAGTACTTC.